This T cell receptor (beta chain) was sequenced in a study of tumor-infiltrating lymphocytes in oesophageal squamous cell carcinoma. TCRdb analysed the PCR reads with MiXCR anew, one entry per CDR3 protein. This table holds some 14,000 distinct CDR3 sequences, approximately 50% found once. In germline, CDR1 is SEHNR, CDR2 FQNEAQ (reference sequence). V lost 5 bases to trimming and J lost 5 bases; unmatched junction nucleotides: 3. The CDR3 totals 15 residues. This clonotype is medium-sized. The clonotype originates from a male donor with esophageal squamous cell carcinoma. Sequencing was done on a sample of esophageal tumor tissue. The chain is built from TRBV7-9 and TRBJ2-5, with 15 bases that match TRBD2. CDR3 sequence (DNA): TGTGCCAGCAGCGGGGGACTAGCGGGAGGCGAGACCCAGTACTTC. Translation gives CASSGGLAGGETQYF. The complete variable domain, with remaining parts taken from reference TRBV7-9 and TRBJ2-5, reads DTGVSQNPRHKITKRGQNVTFRCDPISEHNRLYWYRQTLGQGPEFLTYFQNEAQLEKSRLLSDRFSAERPKGSFSTLEIQRTEQGDSAMYLCASSGGLAGGETQYFGPGTRLLVL.